These 22 T cell receptor beta chains originate from one sample sequenced in a study of molecular identifiers for immune sequencing clone quantification (dated by TCRdb to the late 2010s). The protocol used for the library was PCR. For sequencing, an Illumina HiSeq 4000 was employed. TCRdb reran the public reads through fastp at Q25 and MiXCR, keeping productive beta chains. Identical CDR3 proteins give one entry, which carries the most common genes and DNA. In this sample the table shows more than 300,000 distinct CDR3 sequences, roughly a fifth of which occur a single time. Clones ranked in the top ten supply approximately 0.85% of the sample. Sequencing was carried out using naive CD8+ T cells from blood, with Jurkat cell RNA spiked in. The cell subset or site tag for this specimen amounts to: FACS-sorted CD8+CD4-CCR7+CD45RA+ naive T cells. The receptor set was obtained from a human donor in good health. Some libraries in this study had Jurkat cell RNA spiked in.

This clonotype appeared many times. The V call is TRBV9, the J call TRBJ2-7, with 11 bases lining up with TRBD2. The CDR3 length is 14 residues. CDR1 and CDR2 (germline): SGDLS, YYNGEE. V trimming: 2 bases; J trimming: 2 bases; junction bases outside the gene matches: 0. The CDR3 region has the DNA TGTGCCAGCAGCGTGGGACTAGCGGCCTACGAGCAGTACTTC. Translating gives CASSVGLAAYEQYF.

This clonotype was recorded at least ten times. The genes are TRBV5-1 and TRBJ2-3; 7 bases are a match to TRBD2. The ends lost 3 bases at V and 4 bases at J; junction bases unmatched: 8. CDR1 and CDR2 (germline): SGHRS, YFSETQ. The CDR3 is made up of 15 amino acids. The CDR3 bases are TGCGCCAGCAGCTCCCGGGGGGTAAACGCAGATACGCAGTATTTT. This encodes CASSSRGVNADTQYF.

This clonotype showed up many times. The chain is built from TRBV7-9 and TRBJ2-7, with 8 positions matching TRBD2. Germline values: CDR1 SEHNR, CDR2 FQNEAQ (reference sequence). V was clipped by 7 bases and J by 5 bases; unmatched bases: 10. This CDR3 comprises 14 residues. CDR3 in DNA: TGTGCCAGCATCCCCCGGGGGGGGCCGGACGAGCAGTACTTC. It codes for CASIPRGGPDEQYF.

This clonotype was counted ten times or more. This chain links TRBV28 with TRBJ2-7, with 7 positions matching TRBD2. J lost 6 bases, V lost 6 bases, and 14 bases had no gene match. CDR3 length: 15 amino acids. Germline V gene lookup returns CDR1 MDHEN and CDR2 SYDVKM. The CDR3 bases are TGTGCCAGCAGCCTAGGGGCGGGAGAGGGGCGCGAGCAGTACTTC. Protein: CASSLGAGEGREQYF.

This clonotype has a count of ten or more. The genes are TRBV5-8 and TRBJ1-1; D call uncertain. Germline assignment: CDR1 SGHTS and CDR2 YDEGEE. Between the trimmed V and J ends, which lost 7 bases and 3 bases, there was a span of 22 bases. CDR3 length: 16 amino acids. CDR3 DNA sequence: TGTGCCAGCGCTTCCCAAAATGTCGACTGGGACACTGAAGCTTTCTTT. It encodes CASASQNVDWDTEAFF.

The genes are TRBV6-1 and TRBJ1-1; 7 positions match TRBD1. Losses at the gene ends were 5 bases for V and 9 bases for J; bases not matched to a gene: 6. The CDR3 is made up of 12 amino acids. The germline CDR1 and CDR2 sequences are MNHNS and SASEGT. Here the CDR3 reads CASSKQGTQAFF. The CDR3 region has the DNA TGTGCCAGCAGTAAACAGGGGACTCAAGCTTTCTTT.

This clonotype has ten or more counts. The V and J genes are TRBV4-3 and TRBJ1-5; D not resolved. The CDR3 totals 14 residues. In germline, CDR1 is LGHNA, CDR2 YSLEER. V was clipped by 0 bases and J by 0 bases, with 3 bases between them. The CDR3 coding sequence is TGCGCCAGCAGCCAAGACTATAGCAATCAGCCCCAGCATTTT. The encoded protein is CASSQDYSNQPQHF.

At least ten counts were recorded for this clonotype. The chain uses TRBV7-9 and TRBJ2-3; possibly TRBD1 for D (6 bases). CDR1 is SEHNR and CDR2 is FQNEAQ in the germline V gene (reference sequence). The CDR3 is 13 amino acids. Trimming removed 5 bases at V and 4 bases at J, with 10 bases between. The CDR3 coding sequence is TGTGCCAGCAGCGAACAGGGTTCAGATACGCAGTATTTT. This codes for CASSEQGSDTQYF. Full variable domain (rest looked up from reference TRBV7-9 and TRBJ2-3): DTGVSQNPRHKITKRGQNVTFRCDPISEHNRLYWYRQTLGQGPEFLTYFQNEAQLEKSRLLSDRFSAERPKGSFSTLEIQRTEQGDSAMYLCASSEQGSDTQYFGPGTRLTVL.

CDR3 residues: CASSYYDRGRKDTQYF. The CDR3 region has the DNA TGTGCCAGCAGTTACTACGACAGGGGTCGTAAAGATACGCAGTATTTT. The chain joins TRBV6-2 or TRBV6-3 to TRBJ2-3, with TRBD1 matching 8 bases. J gave up 5 bases and V 1 base, and 8 bases lay outside the gene matches. The length of the CDR3 is 16 residues. The germline gives CDR1 MNHEY, CDR2 SVGEGT.

This clonotype has at least ten counts. The chain employs TRBV5-1 and TRBJ2-7; D perhaps matches TRBD2 (6 bases). Germline assignment: CDR1 SGHRS and CDR2 YFSETQ. The CDR3 length is 13 residues. Trimming left V 4 bases short and J 5 bases short, with 13 bases between. The CDR3 DNA reads TGCGCCAGCAGCCCCGGTTTAGCGGACGAGCAGTACTTC. Translated, it gives CASSPGLADEQYF.

This clonotype has at least ten counts. The chain joins TRBV19 to TRBJ2-6; TRBD2 aligns across 8 bases. The CDR3 is made up of 18 amino acids. Trimming cost V 4 bases and J 0 bases; bases outside gene matches: 8. CDR1 is LNHDA and CDR2 is SQIVND in the germline V gene (reference sequence). The DNA of the CDR3 is TGTGCCAGTAGTACCGGGAGGGTCTATCCCTCTGGGGCCAACGTCCTGACTTTC. This encodes CASSTGRVYPSGANVLTF.

Of note for this clonotype: This may be a read error: a much more frequent sequence differs by one nucleotide. The chain combines TRBV28 with TRBJ2-7; no clear D. Trimming removed 5 bases at V and 6 bases at J, with 20 bases between. The germline V gene encodes CDR1 MDHEN and CDR2 SYDVKM. The CDR3 length is 15 residues. CDR3 amino acids: CASSVTGDTYCEQYF. Written as DNA, the CDR3 is TGTGCCAGCAGTGTGACCGGTGACACGTACTGCGAGCAGTACTTC.

J is TRBJ2-3 and V is TRBV21-1; TRBD2, the D gene given by the table, was not confirmed from the DNA. TRBV21-1 represents a pseudogene. This CDR3 has 18 amino acids. CDR3 sequence reads: CASSLRTSGPPSTDTQYF. CDR3 DNA sequence: TGTGCCAGCAGCTTGAGGACTAGCGGGCCTCCAAGTACAGATACGCAGTATTTT.

With respect to this clonotype: The CDR3 carries no conserved terminal phenylalanine or tryptophan, so it likely arises from a read error. The chain joins TRBV12-3 or TRBV12-4 to TRBJ1-5; the D is unclear. V was clipped by 6 bases and J by 4 bases, with 10 bases between them. The CDR3 has 13 residues. The CDR3: CASSLQSNQPQHS. The CDR3 DNA sequence: TGTGCCAGCAGCCTACAAAGTAATCAGCCCCAGCATTCT.

This clonotype has ten or more counts. This chain links TRBV7-8 with TRBJ2-2, with unresolved D. V dropped 1 base and J dropped 2 bases, with 11 bases sitting between them. CDR1 is SGHVS, CDR2 FQNEAQ, per germline. This CDR3 has 16 amino acids. CDR3 in amino acids: CASSLVLTSNTGELFF. The CDR3 coding sequence is TGTGCCAGCAGCTTAGTCCTGACCTCTAACACCGGGGAGCTGTTTTTT.

The chain carries TRBV7-9 and TRBJ2-6; perhaps TRBD1 as D (6 bases). The germline V and J ends were trimmed by 5 bases and 0 bases, with 23 bases remaining between them. Germline CDR1 reads SEHNR; CDR2 reads FQNEAQ (reference sequence). The CDR3 spans 20 residues. The CDR3 region is CASSPAIGTPPNSGANVLTF. The CDR3 nucleotides are TGTGCCAGCAGCCCCGCCATCGGGACACCACCGAACTCTGGGGCCAACGTCCTGACTTTC.

In its sample, this clonotype was seen many times. The chain is built from TRBV5-6 and TRBJ1-4; D may be TRBD1 (5 bases). This CDR3 is built from 15 residues. Germline assignment: CDR1 SGHDT and CDR2 YYEEEE. V was shortened by 4 bases and J by 8 bases, with 18 bases between the two germline ends. CDR3 sequence reads: CASSAWTRVGEKLFF. In nucleotides, the CDR3 is TGTGCCAGCAGCGCCTGGACACGGGTAGGGGAAAAACTGTTTTTT.

At least ten counts were recorded for this clonotype. The chain couples TRBV9 to TRBJ2-2, with unresolved D. Germline CDR1 is SGDLS and CDR2 is YYNGEE. Trimming removed 0 bases from V and 3 bases from J, with 15 bases in between. The CDR3 consists of 17 residues. CDR3 amino acids: CASSVARADADTGELFF. CDR3 bases: TGTGCCAGCAGCGTAGCTAGGGCAGACGCGGACACCGGGGAGCTGTTTTTT.

The CDR3 loop is CASSMTGGPYDEQFF. DNA for the CDR3: TGTGCCAGTAGTATGACGGGAGGGCCTTATGATGAGCAGTTCTTC. J is TRBJ2-1 and V is TRBV19; 8 nucleotides align to TRBD2. The CDR3 covers 15 residues. V lost 3 bases to trimming and J lost 8 bases; unmatched junction nucleotides: 9. Germline values: CDR1 LNHDA, CDR2 SQIVND (reference sequence). Combining the CDR3 with reference TRBV19 and TRBJ2-1 gives the whole variable domain DGGITQSPKYLFRKEGQNVTLSCEQNLNHDAMYWYRQDPGQGLRLIYYSQIVNDFQKGDIAEGYSVSREKKESFPLTVTSAQKNPTAFYLCASSMTGGPYDEQFFGPGTRLTVL.

This clonotype was observed a handful of times. The CDR3 is CAISDSGAPQYF. The CDR3 DNA is TGTGCCATCAGTGATTCAGGAGCCCCGCAGTATTTT. The J gene is TRBJ2-3, the V gene TRBV10-3; the D is unclear. Trimming removed 3 bases at V and 10 bases at J, with 11 bases between. Per germline, CDR1 ENHRY and CDR2 SYGVKD. This CDR3 has 12 residues.

The V call is TRBV6-5, the J call TRBJ2-2; 11 bases line up with TRBD2. The CDR3 sequence is 18 residues long. The germline V gene encodes CDR1 MNHEY and CDR2 SVGAGI. J lost 5 bases, V lost 5 bases, and 13 bases had no gene match. The CDR3 is CASSHGVAGGGTTGELFF. The CDR3 DNA is TGTGCCAGCAGTCACGGGGTAGCGGGAGGGGGGACTACCGGGGAGCTGTTTTTT.

The V gene is TRBV11-2, the J gene TRBJ2-5; D gene ambiguous. Germline CDR1 is SGHAT and CDR2 is FQNNGV. The ends were cut back, 1 base at V and 2 bases at J, with 11 bases in the middle. CDR3 length: 15 amino acids. As DNA, the CDR3 is TGTGCCAGCAGCTTAGGAGGAATTTGGCAAGAGACCCAGTACTTC. Residues: CASSLGGIWQETQYF.